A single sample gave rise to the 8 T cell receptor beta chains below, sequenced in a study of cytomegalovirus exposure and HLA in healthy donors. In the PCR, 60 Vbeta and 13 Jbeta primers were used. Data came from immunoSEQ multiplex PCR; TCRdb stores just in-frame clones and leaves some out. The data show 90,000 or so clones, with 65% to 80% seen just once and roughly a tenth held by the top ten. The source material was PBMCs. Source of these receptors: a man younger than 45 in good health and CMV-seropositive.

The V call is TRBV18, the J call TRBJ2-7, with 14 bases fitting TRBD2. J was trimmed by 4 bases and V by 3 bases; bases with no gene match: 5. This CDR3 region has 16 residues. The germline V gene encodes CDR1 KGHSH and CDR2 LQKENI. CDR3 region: CASSPSGTSGGYEQYF. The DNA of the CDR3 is TGTGCCAGCTCACCCTCCGGGACTAGCGGGGGTTACGAGCAGTACTTC.

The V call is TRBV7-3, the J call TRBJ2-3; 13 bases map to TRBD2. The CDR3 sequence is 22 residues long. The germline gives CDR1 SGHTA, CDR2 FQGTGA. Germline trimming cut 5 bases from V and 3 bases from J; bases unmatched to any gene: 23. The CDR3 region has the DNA TGTGCCAGCAGCCGAACACCAATACTAGCGGGGGGGTCCCCCAGTCGGACAGATACGCAGTATTTT. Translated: CASSRTPILAGGSPSRTDTQYF. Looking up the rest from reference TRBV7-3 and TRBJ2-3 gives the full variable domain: GAGVSQTPSNKVTEKGKYVELRCDPISGHTALYWYRQSLGQGPEFLIYFQGTGAADDSGLPNDRFFAVRPEGSVSTLKIQRTERGDSAVYLCASSRTPILAGGSPSRTDTQYFGPGTRLTVL.

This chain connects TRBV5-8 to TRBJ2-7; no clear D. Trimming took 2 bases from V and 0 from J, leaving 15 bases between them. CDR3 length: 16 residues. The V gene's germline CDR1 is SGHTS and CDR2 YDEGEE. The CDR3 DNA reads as TGTGCCAGCAGCTTTATCGTCCAGGCTCCCTCCTACGAGCAGTACTTC. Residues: CASSFIVQAPSYEQYF. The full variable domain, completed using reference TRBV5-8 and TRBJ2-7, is EAGVTQSPTHLIKTRGQQATLRCSPISGHTSVYWYQQALGLGLQFLLWYDEGEERNRGNFPPRFSGRQFPNYSSELNVNALELEDSALYLCASSFIVQAPSYEQYFGPGTRLTVT.

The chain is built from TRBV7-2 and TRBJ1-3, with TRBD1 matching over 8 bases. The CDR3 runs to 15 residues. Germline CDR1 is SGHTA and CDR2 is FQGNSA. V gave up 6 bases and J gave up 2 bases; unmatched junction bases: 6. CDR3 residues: CASSPQGAAGNTIYF. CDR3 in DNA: TGTGCCAGCAGTCCTCAGGGGGCCGCTGGAAACACCATATATTTT.

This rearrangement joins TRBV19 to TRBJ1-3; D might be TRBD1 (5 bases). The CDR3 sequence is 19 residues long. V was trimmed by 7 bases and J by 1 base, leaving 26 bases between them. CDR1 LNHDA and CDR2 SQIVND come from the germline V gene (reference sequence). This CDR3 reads CASTHWTGLGASSGNTIYF. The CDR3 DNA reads TGTGCCAGTACCCATTGGACCGGACTAGGGGCCTCATCTGGAAACACCATATATTTT.

This CDR3 reads CASRGYRTGHFYEQYF. DNA for the CDR3: TGTGCCAGCAGGGGATATAGGACAGGACACTTCTACGAGCAGTACTTC. The chain joins TRBV2 to TRBJ2-7; 7 bases align to TRBD1. V lost 6 bases and J lost 3; bases outside the gene matches: 14. The CDR3 has 16 amino acids. Germline CDR1 and CDR2: SNHLY and FYNNEI.

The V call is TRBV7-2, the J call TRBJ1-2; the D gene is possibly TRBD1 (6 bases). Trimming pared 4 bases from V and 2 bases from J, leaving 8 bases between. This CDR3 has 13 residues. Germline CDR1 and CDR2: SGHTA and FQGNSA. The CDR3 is CASSSGQNYGYTF. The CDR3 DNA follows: TGTGCCAGCAGCTCCGGACAGAACTATGGCTACACCTTC. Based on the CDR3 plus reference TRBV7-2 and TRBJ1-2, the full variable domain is GAGVSQSPSNKVTEKGKDVELRCDPISGHTALYWYRQSLGQGLEFLIYFQGNSAPDKSGLPSDRFSAERTGGSVSTLTIQRTQQEDSAVYLCASSSGQNYGYTFGSGTRLTVV.

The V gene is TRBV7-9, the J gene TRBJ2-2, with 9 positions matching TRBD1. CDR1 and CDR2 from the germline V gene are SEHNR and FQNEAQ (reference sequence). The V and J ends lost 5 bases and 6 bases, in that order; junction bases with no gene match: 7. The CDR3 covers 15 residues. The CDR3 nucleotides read TGTGCCAGCAGCCGACGACAGGGGGGGTCCGGGGAGCTGTTTTTT. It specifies CASSRRQGGSGELFF.